The 2 T cell receptor beta chains listed next were all sequenced from one sample in a study of blood T cell repertoires in COVID-19. Produced via immunoSEQ multiplex PCR; TCRdb's table is partial and in-frame only. The sample comprises about 100,000 clones, more than 85% of which are singletons, and around 6.9% rests with the top ten. Material: peripheral blood. These receptors came from a man younger than 45 in a cohort sampled during active COVID-19.

This clone was seen once. In DNA form, the CDR3 reads TGTGCCAGCTACCTTGGGGGGTTACAAGAGACCCAGTACTTC. Residues: CASYLGGLQETQYF. This chain links TRBV5-4 with TRBJ2-5; weak D call: TRBD2 (6 bases). The CDR3 contains 14 residues. Germline CDR1 reads SGHNT; CDR2 reads YYREEE (reference sequence). The ends were cut back, 7 bases at V and 2 bases at J, with 15 bases in the middle.

The chain recombines TRBV6-5 with TRBJ2-7; the D is unclear. The V gene's germline CDR1 is MNHEY and CDR2 SVGAGI. CDR3 size: 11 residues. V was shortened by 6 bases and J by 5 bases, with 8 bases between the two germline ends. CDR3 bases: TGTGCCAGCAGCCGGTCCAACGAGCAGTACTTC. Encoded protein: CASSRSNEQYF.